These 19 T cell receptor beta chains were sequenced from one sample in a study of PD-1 blockade in classical Hodgkin lymphoma (dated by TCRdb to the early 2020s). Sample time point, as interpreted from the label and publication: cycle 4 day 1 (C4D1), after 6 weeks of nivolumab. Relapse after autologous stem cell transplantation had occurred in all trial patients, and cohorts A, B and C were distinguished by prior brentuximab vedotin exposure. Receptors were amplified or captured by the immunoSEQ multiplex PCR assay. What TCRdb holds here is the immuneACCESS table cut down to in-frame rearrangements. Part of the clones is not present; checked against another copy, under half of the missing clones reflect an unresolved V gene, and the others are unexplained. Counted in this sample were around 35,000 clones; about 70% of them appeared once. Of the sample, 3.5% to 5% is held by the ten largest clones.

The material was peripheral blood mononuclear cells (PBMCs), obtained before the fourth cycle of nivolumab. These receptors all come from a human donor with classical Hodgkin lymphoma.

In this sample, this clone turned up once. The chain has TRBV5-1 and TRBJ1-1; 8 nucleotides match TRBD1. With 4 bases clipped from V and 4 bases from J, the junction kept 6 bases outside the gene matches. Germline assignment: CDR1 SGHRS and CDR2 YFSETQ. This CDR3 region has 14 residues. CDR3 protein: CASSITGGTTEAFF. DNA for the CDR3: TGCGCCAGCAGCATTACAGGGGGTACCACTGAAGCTTTCTTT.

The V and J genes are TRBV7-3 and TRBJ2-7, with 9 bases lining up with TRBD2. V lost 5 bases and J lost 2; bases outside the gene matches: 7. The length of the CDR3 is 15 residues. In germline, CDR1 is SGHTA, CDR2 FQGTGA. Here the CDR3 reads CASSLSSGIPYEQYF. DNA of the CDR3: TGTGCCAGCAGCCTATCTAGCGGGATCCCCTACGAGCAGTACTTC.

As to this clone: Other DNA sequences within the sample encode an identical CDR3. The rearrangement uses TRBV27 and TRBJ1-5, with 7 nucleotides matching TRBD1. Germline V lookup: CDR1 MNHEY, CDR2 SMNVEV (reference sequence). The CDR3 length is 14 residues. Trimming cost V 3 bases and J 7 bases; bases outside gene matches: 6. CDR3 region: CASSLFRGAQPQHF. The CDR3 DNA follows: TGTGCCAGCAGTTTGTTCAGGGGGGCACAGCCCCAGCATTTT.

This sequence joins TRBV9 and TRBJ1-2; no firm D call. CDR1 SGDLS and CDR2 YYNGEE come from the germline V gene. The V end was cut by 4 bases, the J end by 2 bases, with 9 bases between. The CDR3 is 13 residues long. For the CDR3, the DNA is TGTGCCAGCAGCCGGGAGGTCAACTATGGCTACACCTTC. It translates to CASSREVNYGYTF.

J is TRBJ2-5 and V is TRBV7-9; perhaps TRBD1 as D (6 bases). CDR1 SEHNR and CDR2 FQNEAQ come from the germline V gene (reference sequence). This CDR3 is built from 16 residues. V lost 7 bases, J lost 5 bases, and 23 bases lay in between. CDR3 sequence reads: CASNTAGQTGQETQYF. For the CDR3, the DNA is TGTGCCAGCAACACGGCCGGCCAAACAGGGCAGGAGACCCAGTACTTC.

The V gene is TRBV19, the J gene TRBJ2-3, with no clear D. This CDR3 has 15 residues. Trimming left V 1 base short and J 2 bases short, with 10 bases between. Germline V CDR1 and CDR2: LNHDA, SQIVND (reference sequence). The CDR3 protein is CASSIGILSTDTQYF. The CDR3 DNA sequence: TGTGCCAGTAGTATAGGGATCTTGTCCACAGATACGCAGTATTTT. Variable domain in full (rest from reference TRBV19 and TRBJ2-3): DGGITQSPKYLFRKEGQNVTLSCEQNLNHDAMYWYRQDPGQGLRLIYYSQIVNDFQKGDIAEGYSVSREKKESFPLTVTSAQKNPTAFYLCASSIGILSTDTQYFGPGTRLTVL.

This chain links TRBV25-1 with TRBJ1-5; D is possibly TRBD1 (6 bases). Per germline, CDR1 MGHDK and CDR2 SYGVNS. Between the trimmed V and J ends, which lost 8 bases and 5 bases, there was a span of 16 bases. The CDR3 length is 14 residues. CDR3 residues: CASGTLQGDQPQHF. The CDR3, as DNA: TGTGCCAGCGGTACCTTACAGGGTGATCAGCCCCAGCATTTT.

The CDR3 DNA follows: TGTGCCAGCAGTGAATCGAGTGGGGACGGGGCCTACGAGCAGTACTTC. Translation: CASSESSGDGAYEQYF. This rearrangement joins TRBV6-1 to TRBJ2-7; D tentatively reads TRBD1 or TRBD2 (5 bases each). V lost 2 bases to trimming and J lost 2 bases, with 16 bases between them. Germline V gene data show CDR1 as MNHNS and CDR2 as SASEGT. The CDR3 contains 16 residues.

This clone was recorded a few times. The chain recombines TRBV7-2 with TRBJ2-2, with D unresolved. Trimming removed 0 bases at V and 7 bases at J, with 3 bases between. The germline gives CDR1 SGHTA, CDR2 FQGNSA. The CDR3 spans 12 residues. The CDR3 spells CASSLAYGELFF. The CDR3 DNA sequence: TGTGCCAGCAGCTTAGCCTACGGGGAGCTGTTTTTT.

The chain has TRBV15 and TRBJ1-2; D is possibly TRBD1 (5 bases). CDR3 size: 16 residues. The germline V gene encodes CDR1 LNHNV and CDR2 YYDKDF (reference sequence). V gave up 1 base and J gave up 0 bases, with 12 bases separating them. In nucleotides, the CDR3 is TGTGCCACCAGCAGAGCTGGTAGGGGCGCTAACTATGGCTACACCTTC. Translating it yields CATSRAGRGANYGYTF. Based on the CDR3 plus reference TRBV15 and TRBJ1-2, the full variable domain is DAMVIQNPRYQVTQFGKPVTLSCSQTLNHNVMYWYQQKSSQAPKLLFHYYDKDFNNEADTPDNFQSRRPNTSFCFLDIRSPGLGDTAMYLCATSRAGRGANYGYTFGSGTRLTVV.

The chain's CDR3 is CASSLRQGNSYEQYF. In DNA form, the CDR3 reads TGTGCCAGCAGCCTCCGACAGGGAAACTCCTACGAGCAGTACTTC. The chain joins TRBV2 to TRBJ2-7, with 7 bases matching TRBD1. Trimming cost V 6 bases and J 0 bases; bases outside gene matches: 8. Germline lookup yields CDR1 SNHLY and CDR2 FYNNEI. This CDR3 region has 15 residues.

This sequence joins TRBV19 and TRBJ2-1; no firm D call. The CDR3 has 12 amino acids. The germline gives CDR1 LNHDA, CDR2 SQIVND (reference sequence). Deletions cut 1 base from V and 9 bases from J, with 7 bases between. The CDR3 nucleotides read TGTGCCAGTAGTATAGGGCGTATTGAGCAGTTCTTC. This encodes CASSIGRIEQFF. The whole variable domain, remainder taken from reference TRBV19 and TRBJ2-1, is DGGITQSPKYLFRKEGQNVTLSCEQNLNHDAMYWYRQDPGQGLRLIYYSQIVNDFQKGDIAEGYSVSREKKESFPLTVTSAQKNPTAFYLCASSIGRIEQFFGPGTRLTVL.

This chain connects TRBV11-2 to TRBJ1-6; 8 bases are a match to TRBD1. This CDR3 comprises 14 residues. The V gene end was trimmed by 3 bases and the J gene end by 8 bases; junction bases not matched to a gene: 3. In germline, CDR1 is SGHAT, CDR2 FQNNGV. The CDR3 DNA sequence: TGTGCCAGCAGCTTGTGGGACAGGCATTCACCCCTCCACTTT. Protein product: CASSLWDRHSPLHF.

V gene TRBV5-1 combines with J gene TRBJ2-2; TRBD1 agrees at 9 bases. With 7 bases clipped from V and 4 bases from J, the junction kept 5 bases outside the gene matches. Germline V CDR1 and CDR2: SGHRS, YFSETQ. CDR3 size: 14 residues. The CDR3 here is CASSTGGATGELFF. The CDR3 DNA follows: TGCGCCAGCTCGACAGGGGGGGCCACCGGGGAGCTGTTTTTT.

The chain couples TRBV30 to TRBJ1-3; 7 nucleotides align to TRBD1. The CDR3 is 15 amino acids. Germline V gene data show CDR1 as GTSNPN and CDR2 as SVGIG (reference sequence). V shed 7 bases and J 6 bases; nucleotides not matched to a gene: 15. In DNA, the CDR3 is TGTGCCTCGATCACCTCACAGGGGAGGCCAAACACCATATATTTT. Translating it yields CASITSQGRPNTIYF.

This clone has more than one count but fewer than ten. The chain uses TRBV10-3 and TRBJ2-3, with D possibly being TRBD1 or TRBD2 (5 bases each). The CDR3 totals 12 residues. Trimming left V 10 bases short and J 6 bases short, with 14 bases between. The V gene's germline CDR1 is ENHRY and CDR2 SYGVKD. The DNA for the CDR3 is TGTGCCAGCACTCACGAGGGGGATACGCAGTATTTT. This encodes CASTHEGDTQYF.

The rearrangement links TRBV30 to TRBJ1-2; 8 bases fit TRBD1. Germline trimming cut 3 bases from V and 3 bases from J; bases unmatched to any gene: 9. Germline values: CDR1 GTSNPN, CDR2 SVGIG (reference sequence). CDR3 length equals 15 residues. The CDR3 DNA follows: TGTGCCTGGAGCGCAGGGGGCCGCCCGGACTATGGCTACACCTTC. Amino acid sequence: CAWSAGGRPDYGYTF.

The chain uses TRBV7-9 and TRBJ1-1, with unresolved D. V dropped 1 base and J dropped 11 bases, with 8 bases sitting between them. CDR1 is SEHNR and CDR2 is FQNEAQ in the germline V gene (reference sequence). The CDR3 is 11 amino acids. CDR3 sequence (DNA): TGTGCCAGCAGCTTAGAGGCAGAGGCTTTCTTT. Translation: CASSLEAEAFF.

This clone was counted a few times. The rearrangement joins TRBV7-3 to TRBJ1-2, with a weak D call TRBD1 (5 bases). The V gene's germline CDR1 is SGHTA and CDR2 FQGTGA. CDR3 length equals 15 residues. V was pared by 9 bases and J by 0 bases, with 17 bases between. CDR3 nucleotides: TGTGCCAGTTCGATCGGCGGGGCTGCTAACTATGGCTACACCTTC. Its protein product is CASSIGGAANYGYTF.